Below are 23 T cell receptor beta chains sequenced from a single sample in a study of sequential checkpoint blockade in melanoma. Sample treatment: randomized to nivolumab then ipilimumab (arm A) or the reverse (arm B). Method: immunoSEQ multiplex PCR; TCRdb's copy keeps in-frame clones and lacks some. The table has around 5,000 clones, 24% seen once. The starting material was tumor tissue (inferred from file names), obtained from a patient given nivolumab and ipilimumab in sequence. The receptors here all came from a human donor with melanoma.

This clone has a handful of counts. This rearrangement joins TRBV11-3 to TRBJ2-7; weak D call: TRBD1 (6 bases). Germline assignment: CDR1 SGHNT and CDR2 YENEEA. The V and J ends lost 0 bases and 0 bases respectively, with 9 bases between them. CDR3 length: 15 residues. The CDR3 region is CASSLEQGLSYEQYF. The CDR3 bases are TGTGCCAGCAGCTTAGAACAGGGTCTCTCCTACGAGCAGTACTTC.

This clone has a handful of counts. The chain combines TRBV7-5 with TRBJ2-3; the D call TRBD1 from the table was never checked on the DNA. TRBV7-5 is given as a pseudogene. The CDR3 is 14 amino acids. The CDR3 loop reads CASSFPGGQDTQYF. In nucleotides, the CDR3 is TGTGCCAGCAGCTTCCCAGGGGGCCAAGATACGCAGTATTTT.

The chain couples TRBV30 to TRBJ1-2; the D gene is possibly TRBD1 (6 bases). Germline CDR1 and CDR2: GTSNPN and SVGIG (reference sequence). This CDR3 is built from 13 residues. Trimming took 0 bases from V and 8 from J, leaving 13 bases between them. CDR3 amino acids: CAWSVLSGVGYTF. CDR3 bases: TGTGCCTGGAGTGTACTCTCAGGGGTCGGCTACACCTTC.

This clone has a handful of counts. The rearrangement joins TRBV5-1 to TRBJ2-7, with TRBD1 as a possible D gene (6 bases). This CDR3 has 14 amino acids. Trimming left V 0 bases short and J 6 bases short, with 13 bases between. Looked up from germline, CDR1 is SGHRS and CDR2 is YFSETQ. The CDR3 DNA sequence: TGCGCCAGCAGCTTGGATTCCAGGGGTTCCGAGCAGTACTTC. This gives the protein CASSLDSRGSEQYF.

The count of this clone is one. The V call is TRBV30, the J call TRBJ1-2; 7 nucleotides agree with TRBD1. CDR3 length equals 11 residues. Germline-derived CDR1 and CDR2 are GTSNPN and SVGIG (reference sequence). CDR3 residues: CATGANYGYTF. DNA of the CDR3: TGTGCAACAGGGGCTAACTATGGCTACACCTTC.

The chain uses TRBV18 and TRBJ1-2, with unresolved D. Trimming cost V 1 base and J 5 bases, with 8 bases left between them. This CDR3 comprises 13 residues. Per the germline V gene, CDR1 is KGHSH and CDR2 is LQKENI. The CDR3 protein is CASSPQDRYGYTF. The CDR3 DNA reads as TGTGCCAGCTCACCACAGGATAGATATGGCTACACCTTC.

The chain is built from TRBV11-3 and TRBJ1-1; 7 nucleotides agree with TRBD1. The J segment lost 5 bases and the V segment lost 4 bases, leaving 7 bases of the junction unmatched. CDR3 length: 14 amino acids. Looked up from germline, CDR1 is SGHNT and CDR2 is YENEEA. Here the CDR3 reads CASSSRGGRTEAFF. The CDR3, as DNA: TGTGCCAGCAGCTCCAGGGGGGGTCGGACTGAAGCTTTCTTT.

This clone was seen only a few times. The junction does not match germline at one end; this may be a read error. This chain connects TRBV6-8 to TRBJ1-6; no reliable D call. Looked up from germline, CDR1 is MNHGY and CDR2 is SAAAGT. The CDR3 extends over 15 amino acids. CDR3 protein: CAISGQDSYNSPLHF. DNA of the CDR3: TGTGCCATCAGTGGGCAGGACTCCTATAATTCACCCCTCCACTTT.

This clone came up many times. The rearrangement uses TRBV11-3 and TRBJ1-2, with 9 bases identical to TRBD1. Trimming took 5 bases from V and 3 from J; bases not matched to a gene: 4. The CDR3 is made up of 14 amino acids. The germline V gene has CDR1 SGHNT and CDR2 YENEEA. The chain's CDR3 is CASSLQGADYGYTF. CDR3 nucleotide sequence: TGTGCCAGCAGCCTACAGGGGGCGGACTATGGCTACACCTTC.

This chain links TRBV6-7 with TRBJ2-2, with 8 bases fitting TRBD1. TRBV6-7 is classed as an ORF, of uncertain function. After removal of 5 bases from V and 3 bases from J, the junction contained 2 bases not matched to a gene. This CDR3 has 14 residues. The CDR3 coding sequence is TGTGCCAGCAGTCGGACAGGGCACACCGGGGAGCTGTTTTTT. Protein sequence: CASSRTGHTGELFF.

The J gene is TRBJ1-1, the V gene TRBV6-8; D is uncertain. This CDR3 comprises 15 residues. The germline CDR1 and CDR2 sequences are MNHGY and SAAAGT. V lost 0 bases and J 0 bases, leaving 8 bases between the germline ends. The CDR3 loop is CASSYSGSMNTEAFF. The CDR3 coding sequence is TGTGCCAGCAGTTACTCAGGCTCTATGAACACTGAAGCTTTCTTT.

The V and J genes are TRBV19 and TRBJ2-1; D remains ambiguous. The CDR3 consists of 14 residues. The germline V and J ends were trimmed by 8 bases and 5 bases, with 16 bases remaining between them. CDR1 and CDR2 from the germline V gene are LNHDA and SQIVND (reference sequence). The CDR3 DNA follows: TGTGCCAGTTCCCGGCGACATACCAACAATGAGCAGTTCTTC. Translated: CASSRRHTNNEQFF.

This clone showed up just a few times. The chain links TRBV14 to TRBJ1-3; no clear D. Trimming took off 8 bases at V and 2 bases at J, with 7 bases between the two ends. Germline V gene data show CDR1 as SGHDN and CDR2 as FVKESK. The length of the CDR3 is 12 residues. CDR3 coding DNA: TGTGCCAGCCGAGGCACTGGAAACACCATATATTTT. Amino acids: CASRGTGNTIYF.

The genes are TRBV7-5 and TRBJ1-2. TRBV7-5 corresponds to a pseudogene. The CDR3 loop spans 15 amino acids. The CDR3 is CASSLVGGGGYGYTF. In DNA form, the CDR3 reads TGTGCCAGCAGCTTGGTAGGCGGGGGAGGCTATGGCTACACCTTC.

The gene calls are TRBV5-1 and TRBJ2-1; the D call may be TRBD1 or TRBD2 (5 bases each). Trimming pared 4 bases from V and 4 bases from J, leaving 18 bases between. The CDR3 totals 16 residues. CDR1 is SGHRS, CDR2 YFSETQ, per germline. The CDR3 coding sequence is TGCGCCAGCAGCCAGGGTCCCGGAGAGGGATACAATGAGCAGTTCTTC. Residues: CASSQGPGEGYNEQFF.

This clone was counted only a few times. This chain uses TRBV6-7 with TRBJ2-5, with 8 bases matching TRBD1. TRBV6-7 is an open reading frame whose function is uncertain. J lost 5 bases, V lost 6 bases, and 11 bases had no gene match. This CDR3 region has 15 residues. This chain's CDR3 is CASSRGQGIWETQYF. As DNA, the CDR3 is TGTGCCAGCAGCCGTGGACAGGGAATATGGGAGACCCAGTACTTC.

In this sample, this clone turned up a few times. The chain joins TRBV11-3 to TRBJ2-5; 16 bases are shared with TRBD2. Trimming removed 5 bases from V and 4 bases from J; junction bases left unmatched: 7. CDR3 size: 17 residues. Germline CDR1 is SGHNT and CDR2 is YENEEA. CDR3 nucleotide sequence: TGTGCCAGCAGCCGGGGACTAGCGGGAGGGATCGGAGAGACCCAGTACTTC. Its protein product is CASSRGLAGGIGETQYF.

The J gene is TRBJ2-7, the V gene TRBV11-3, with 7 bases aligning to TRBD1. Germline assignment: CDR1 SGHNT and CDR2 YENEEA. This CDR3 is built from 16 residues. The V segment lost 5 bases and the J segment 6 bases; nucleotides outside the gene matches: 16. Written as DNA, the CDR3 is TGTGCCAGCAGCCCCTGGTCCAACAGGGGATCGGGCGAGCAGTACTTC. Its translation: CASSPWSNRGSGEQYF.

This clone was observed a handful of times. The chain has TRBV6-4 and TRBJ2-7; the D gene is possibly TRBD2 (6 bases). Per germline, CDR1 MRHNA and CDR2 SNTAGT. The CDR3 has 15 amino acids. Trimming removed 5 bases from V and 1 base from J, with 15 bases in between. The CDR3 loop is CASSYEGGGSYEQYF. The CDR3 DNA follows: TGTGCCAGCAGTTATGAGGGAGGCGGTTCCTACGAGCAGTACTTC.

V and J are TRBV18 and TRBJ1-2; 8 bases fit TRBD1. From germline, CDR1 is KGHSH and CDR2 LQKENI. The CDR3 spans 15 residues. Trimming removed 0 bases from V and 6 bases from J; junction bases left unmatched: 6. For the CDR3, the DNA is TGTGCCAGCTCACCACCGACAGGGGTAAGGGATGGCTACACCTTC. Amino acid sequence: CASSPPTGVRDGYTF. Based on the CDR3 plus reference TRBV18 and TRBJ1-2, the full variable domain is NAGVMQNPRHLVRRRGQEARLRCSPMKGHSHVYWYRQLPEEGLKFMVYLQKENIIDESGMPKERFSAEFPKEGPSILRIQQVVRGDSAAYFCASSPPTGVRDGYTFGSGTRLTVV.

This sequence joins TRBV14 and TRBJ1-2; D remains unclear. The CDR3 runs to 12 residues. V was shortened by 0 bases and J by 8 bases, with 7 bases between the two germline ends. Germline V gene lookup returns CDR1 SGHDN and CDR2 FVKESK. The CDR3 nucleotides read TGTGCCAGCAGCCAAGATAGAATAGGCTACACCTTC. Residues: CASSQDRIGYTF.

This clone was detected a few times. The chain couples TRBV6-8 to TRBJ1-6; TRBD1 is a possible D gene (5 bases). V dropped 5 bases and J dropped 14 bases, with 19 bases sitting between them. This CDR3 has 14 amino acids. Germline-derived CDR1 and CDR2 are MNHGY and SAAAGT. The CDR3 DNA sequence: TGTGCCAGCAGTCACTTCGGGACGGTCGTAACCCTCCACTTT. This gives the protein CASSHFGTVVTLHF.

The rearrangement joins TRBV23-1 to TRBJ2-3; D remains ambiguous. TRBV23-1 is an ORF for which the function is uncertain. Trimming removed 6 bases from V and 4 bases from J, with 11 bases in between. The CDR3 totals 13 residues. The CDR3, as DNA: TGCGCCAGCAGCCTCACTCCGTCAGATACGCAGTATTTT. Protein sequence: CASSLTPSDTQYF.